A selection of T cell receptor beta chains follows, all from one sample in a study of T cell repertoires in cytomegalovirus infection. TCRdb processed the reads anew with MiXCR; each CDR3 protein has one entry. The sample has under 200,000 distinct CDR3 sequences, 28% seen once. Sample: PBMCs. The receptors were sampled from a human donor in good health (CMV status not recorded). Some clones in this sample may be carry-over from other donors' samples. CDR3s include the opening cysteine and the closing phenylalanine or tryptophan. Each record gives: clone size, J gene, V gene, D gene, CDR3 DNA, CDR3 protein. A D gene is named only where the DNA matches it firmly. Size is omitted from some rows. Given values are once, few, many or a class for expanded clones.

few,TRBJ1-2,TRBV7-2,TRBD1,TGTGCCAGCAGTTTTGGACAGGGAAGATATGGCTACACCTTC,CASSFGQGRYGYTF
NA,TRBJ1-4,TRBV15,NA,TGTGCCACCACCCTGGGGGATGCAACTAATGAAAAACTGTTTTTT,CATTLGDATNEKLFF
many,TRBJ2-3,TRBV7-8,TRBD2,TGTGCCAGCAGCTTTCAAGCGGGACGCACAGATACGCAGTATTTT,CASSFQAGRTDTQYF
NA,TRBJ1-1,TRBV5-5,NA,TGTGCCAGCAGCTCCATATCTCTAGGAGGGACTGAAGCTTTCTTT,CASSSISLGGTEAFF
few,TRBJ1-1,TRBV2,NA,TGTGCCGGAGGCCCTGCCCCTCATGAAGCTTTCTTT,CAGGPAPHEAFF
NA,TRBJ2-5,TRBV10-3,NA,TGTGCCATCAGTGAGTCGATCGCGGCGGGCCAAGAGACCCAGTACTTC,CAISESIAAGQETQYF
NA,TRBJ2-6,TRBV5-1,NA,TGCGCCAGCAGCTCCAACCCGACGGGGGCCAACGTACTGACTTTC,CASSSNPTGANVLTF
NA,TRBJ1-2,TRBV6-1,TRBD1,TGTGCCAGCAGCCCCACAGGGGTAGGAGGCTACACCTTC,CASSPTGVGGYTF
NA,TRBJ2-7,TRBV7-8,NA,TGTGCCAGCACAGGCTACTTGGCGGGCGAGCAGTACTTC,CASTGYLAGEQYF
few,TRBJ1-1,TRBV7-6,NA,TGTGCCAGCAGCTTAGAACTCGCTGGGACTGAAGCTTTCTTT,CASSLELAGTEAFF
few,TRBJ1-5,TRBV18,NA,TGTGCCAGCTCACCGGAAAGGACCGGGGTAAATCAGCCCCAGCATTTT,CASSPERTGVNQPQHF
NA,TRBJ2-4,TRBV5-4,TRBD1,TGTGCCAGCAGCAATCCGACAGGGGGCTTAAACATTCAGTACTTC,CASSNPTGGLNIQYF
NA,TRBJ2-1,TRBV20-1,TRBD2,TGCAGTGCTAGAGATAGCGGGGAGTCGGATGAGCAGTTCTTC,CSARDSGESDEQFF
few,TRBJ1-2,TRBV7-9,NA,TGTGCCAGCAGCTACAGGCCTGACTATGGCTACACCTTC,CASSYRPDYGYTF
NA,TRBJ2-1,TRBV20-1,NA,TGCAGTGCTAGTTCGACCCCCGAAGTCTTC,CSASSTPEVF
NA,TRBJ2-3,TRBV5-4,TRBD2,TGTGCCAGCAGCTTGGTTCGGGGGGACACAGATACGCAGTATTTT,CASSLVRGDTDTQYF
NA,TRBJ1-2,TRBV19,TRBD1,TGTGCCAGTACGGGTTTAGGGGGCGACTACACCTTC,CASTGLGGDYTF
few,TRBJ2-2,TRBV20-1,NA,TGCAGTGCCAGGGAGGACACCGGGGAGCTGTTTTTT,CSAREDTGELFF
NA,TRBJ1-1,TRBV30,NA,TGTGCCTGGACCGATTGGGGTGAAGCTTTCTTT,CAWTDWGEAFF
NA,TRBJ2-7,TRBV11-2,NA,TGTGCCAGCAGCTCCAACAGGATCTACTACGAGCAGTACTTC,CASSSNRIYYEQYF
few,TRBJ2-5,TRBV6-6,TRBD2,TGTGCCGCCGGGACTAGCGGGGGCCGGGGGGAGACCCAGTACTTC,CAAGTSGGRGETQYF
NA,TRBJ2-1,TRBV7-2,NA,TGTGCCAGCAGCTTCGGGCGCCCTGAGCAGTTCTTC,CASSFGRPEQFF
NA,TRBJ1-5,TRBV6-1,TRBD1,TGTGCCAGCAGTGAAAACCCAGGGGGAGTGGGTCAGCCCCAGCATTTT,CASSENPGGVGQPQHF
NA,TRBJ1-1,TRBV7-3,TRBD1,TGTGCCAGCAGCTTTTCGGCAAGGGGGCAGTACACTGAAGCTTTCTTT,CASSFSARGQYTEAFF
many,TRBJ1-6,TRBV7-2,NA,TGTGCCAGCAGCTTAGAAGGGTATTCACCCCTCCACTTT,CASSLEGYSPLHF
few,TRBJ2-2,TRBV12-3/TRBV12-4,TRBD1,TGTGCCAGCAGCCCCCGGGACAGGGTCGGGGAGCTGTTTTTT,CASSPRDRVGELFF
once,TRBJ2-1,TRBV7-2,TRBD2,TGTGCCAGCACCCTAACTAGCGGGGGGGCCGATGAGCGGTTCTTC,CASTLTSGGADERFF
many,TRBJ2-7,TRBV7-2,TRBD2,TGTGCCAGCAGCTTAGGGCTAGCGGACTCCTACGAGCAGTACTTC,CASSLGLADSYEQYF
NA,TRBJ1-1,TRBV19,NA,TGTGCCAGTAGTATACGAGAGATGAACACTGAAGCTTTCTTT,CASSIREMNTEAFF
NA,TRBJ2-7,TRBV6-2/TRBV6-3,NA,TGTGCCAGCACTCGGGGCAGGGCCTACGAGCAGTACTTC,CASTRGRAYEQYF
NA,TRBJ1-5,TRBV10-3,TRBD1,TGTGCCATCAGTGGGACAGGGATCGGCCAGCCCCAGCATTTT,CAISGTGIGQPQHF
NA,TRBJ1-1,TRBV29-1,NA,TGCAGCGTTTACTCGCACTTGGGGACTGAAGCTTTCTTT,CSVYSHLGTEAFF
once,TRBJ1-2,TRBV5-1,NA,TGCGCCAGCAGGAGGGACGGGGACTATGGCTACACCTTC,CASRRDGDYGYTF
NA,TRBJ2-1,TRBV20-1,TRBD2,TGCAGTGCGGTGGGCAGTGCGGGAGTCCCCTACAATGAGCAGTTCTTC,CSAVGSAGVPYNEQFF